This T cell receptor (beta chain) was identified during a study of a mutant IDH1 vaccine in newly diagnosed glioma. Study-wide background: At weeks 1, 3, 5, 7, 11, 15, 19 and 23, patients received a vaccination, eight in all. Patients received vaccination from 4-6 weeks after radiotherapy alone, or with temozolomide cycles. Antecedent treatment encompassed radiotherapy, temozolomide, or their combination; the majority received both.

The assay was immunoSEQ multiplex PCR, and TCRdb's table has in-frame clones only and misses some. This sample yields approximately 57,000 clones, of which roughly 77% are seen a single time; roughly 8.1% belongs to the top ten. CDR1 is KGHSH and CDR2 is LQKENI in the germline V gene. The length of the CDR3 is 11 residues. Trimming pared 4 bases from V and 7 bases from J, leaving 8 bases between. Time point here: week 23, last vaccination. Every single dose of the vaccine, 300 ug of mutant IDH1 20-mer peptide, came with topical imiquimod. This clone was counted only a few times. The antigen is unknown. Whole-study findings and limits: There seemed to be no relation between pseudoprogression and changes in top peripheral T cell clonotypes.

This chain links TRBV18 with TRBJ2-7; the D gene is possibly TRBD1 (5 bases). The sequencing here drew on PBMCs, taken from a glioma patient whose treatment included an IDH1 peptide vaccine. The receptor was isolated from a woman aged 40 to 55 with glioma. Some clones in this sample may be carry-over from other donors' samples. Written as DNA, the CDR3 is TGTGCCAGCTCACTCAAGGGGGAGCAGTACTTC. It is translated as CASSLKGEQYF.